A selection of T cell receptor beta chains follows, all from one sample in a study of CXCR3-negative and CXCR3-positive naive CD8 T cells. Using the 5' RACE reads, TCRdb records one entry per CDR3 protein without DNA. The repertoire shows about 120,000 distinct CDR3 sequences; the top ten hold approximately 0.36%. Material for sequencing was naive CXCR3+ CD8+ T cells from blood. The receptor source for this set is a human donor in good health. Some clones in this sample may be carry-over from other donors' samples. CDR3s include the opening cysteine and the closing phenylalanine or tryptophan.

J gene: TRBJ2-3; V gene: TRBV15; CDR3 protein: CATSGLPSGPTDTQYF
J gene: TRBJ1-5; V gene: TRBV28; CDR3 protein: CASSLDVGPGNQPQHF
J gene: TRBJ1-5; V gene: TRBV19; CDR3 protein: CASYEQGQPQHF
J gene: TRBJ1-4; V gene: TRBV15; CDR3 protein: CATSREGGSPNEKLFF
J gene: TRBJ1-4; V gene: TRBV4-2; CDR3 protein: CASRLDGATNEKLFF
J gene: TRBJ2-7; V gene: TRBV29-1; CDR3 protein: CSVTRTGVPYEQYF
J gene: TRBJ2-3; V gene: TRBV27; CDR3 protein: CASSQTTAGGPTDTQYF
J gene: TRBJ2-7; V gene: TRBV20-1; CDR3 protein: CSASSPEGLEVYEQYF
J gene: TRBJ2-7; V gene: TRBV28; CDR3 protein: CASSPYKSSYEQYF
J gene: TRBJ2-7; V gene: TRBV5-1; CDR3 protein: CASSSSGGLLYEQYF
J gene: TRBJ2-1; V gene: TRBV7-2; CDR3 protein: CASSPEPGQGSYNEQFF
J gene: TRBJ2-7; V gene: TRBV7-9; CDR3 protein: CASSSQTPTGGYYEQYF
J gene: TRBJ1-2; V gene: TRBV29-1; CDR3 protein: CSVEDRQGAAYGYTF
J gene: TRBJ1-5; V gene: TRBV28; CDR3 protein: CASSLGAQPQHF
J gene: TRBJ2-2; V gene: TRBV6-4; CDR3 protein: CASSRTSGNTGELFF
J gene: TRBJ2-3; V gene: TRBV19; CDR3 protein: CASSGRDHATDTQYF
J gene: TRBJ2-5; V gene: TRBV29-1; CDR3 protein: CSVGNRDLAGETQYF
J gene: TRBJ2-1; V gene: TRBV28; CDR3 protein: CASSVVGREVLWAYNEQFF
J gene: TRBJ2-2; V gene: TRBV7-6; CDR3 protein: CASSFSTGATGELFF